The source of this T cell receptor beta chain is a study of blood T cell repertoires in COVID-19. Generated by immunoSEQ multiplex PCR, the TCRdb table keeps only in-frame clones and is missing some. Of nearly 350,000 clones in the sample, over 70% were seen once. This clone was recorded once. With 8 bases clipped from V and 6 bases from J, the junction kept 9 bases outside the gene matches. Germline-derived CDR1 and CDR2 are SGHVS and FNYEAQ. The CDR3 has 13 amino acids. V usage is TRBV7-6 and J usage is TRBJ2-7, with 8 bases that match TRBD1. Sequencing was done on a sample of peripheral blood. The source of this sequence is a woman in her 50s with COVID-19, enrolled during active disease. This CDR3 is CASGRGRLSEQYF. The CDR3 region has the DNA TGTGCCAGCGGCAGGGGGCGGCTTAGCGAGCAGTACTTC.